This T cell receptor beta chain was retrieved from a study of blood T cell repertoires in COVID-19. In the study overall: Material from acute and convalescent COVID-19 was sourced from the United States, Italy and Spain. Sources were T cells, B-cell-depleted T cells, or PBMCs; the material itself was cDNA or gDNA.

Produced via immunoSEQ multiplex PCR; TCRdb's table is partial and in-frame only. Among 200,000 to 300,000 clones listed, approximately 80% were seen once. The germline CDR1 and CDR2 sequences are SGHVS and FQNEAQ. V lost 0 bases, J lost 8 bases, and 8 bases stayed unmatched. CDR3 length equals 16 residues. The source is a man aged 35 to 55 who had recovered from COVID-19. V usage is TRBV7-8 and J usage is TRBJ2-1, with TRBD2 matching 9 bases. The sequencing sample was made of peripheral blood. CDR3 coding DNA: TGTGCCAGCAGCTTAGCGCGGGCTAGCGGGACGCATGAGCAGTTCTTC. It is translated as CASSLARASGTHEQFF.